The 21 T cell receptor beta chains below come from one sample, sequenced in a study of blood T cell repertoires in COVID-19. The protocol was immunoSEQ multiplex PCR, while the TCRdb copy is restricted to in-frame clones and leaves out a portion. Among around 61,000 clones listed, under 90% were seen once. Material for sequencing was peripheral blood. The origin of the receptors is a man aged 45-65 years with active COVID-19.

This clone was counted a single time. In DNA form, the CDR3 reads TGTGCCAGTAGTTATCAGGGGACCGGGGAGCTGTTTTTT. Amino acids: CASSYQGTGELFF. V usage is TRBV19 and J usage is TRBJ2-2; D is perhaps TRBD1 (6 bases). V was shortened by 5 bases and J by 5 bases, with 9 bases between the two germline ends. CDR1 and CDR2 from the germline V gene are LNHDA and SQIVND (reference sequence). The CDR3 is 13 amino acids.

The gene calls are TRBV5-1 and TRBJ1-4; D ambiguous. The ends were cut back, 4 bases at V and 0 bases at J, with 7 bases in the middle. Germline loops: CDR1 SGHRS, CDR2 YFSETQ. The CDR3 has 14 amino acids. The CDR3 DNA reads TGCGCCAGCAGCATGGGCGCAACTAATGAAAAACTGTTTTTT. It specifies CASSMGATNEKLFF.

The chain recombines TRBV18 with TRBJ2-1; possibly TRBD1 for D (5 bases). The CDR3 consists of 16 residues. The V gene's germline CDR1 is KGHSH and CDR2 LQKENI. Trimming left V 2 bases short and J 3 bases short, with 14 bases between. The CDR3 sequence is CASSPIPRTSYNEQFF. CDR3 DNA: TGTGCCAGCTCACCAATTCCCAGGACAAGCTACAATGAGCAGTTCTTC.

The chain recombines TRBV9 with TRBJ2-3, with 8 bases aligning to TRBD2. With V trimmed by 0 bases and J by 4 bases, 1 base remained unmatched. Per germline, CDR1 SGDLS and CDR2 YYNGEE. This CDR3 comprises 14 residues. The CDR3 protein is CASSVAGGADTQYF. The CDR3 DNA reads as TGTGCCAGCAGCGTAGCCGGGGGGGCAGATACGCAGTATTTT.

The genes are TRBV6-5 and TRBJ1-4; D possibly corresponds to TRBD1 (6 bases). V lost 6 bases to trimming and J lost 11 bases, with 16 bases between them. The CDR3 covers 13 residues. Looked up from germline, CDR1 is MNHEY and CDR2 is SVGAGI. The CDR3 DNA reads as TGTGCCAGCAGGCGCACAGGACAGCCGAAACTGTTTTTT. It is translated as CASRRTGQPKLFF.

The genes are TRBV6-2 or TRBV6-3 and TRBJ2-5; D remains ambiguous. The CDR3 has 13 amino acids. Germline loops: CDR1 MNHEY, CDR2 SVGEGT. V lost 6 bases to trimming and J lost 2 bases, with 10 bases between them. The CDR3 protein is CASRPAVQETQYF. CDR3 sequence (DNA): TGTGCCAGCAGGCCTGCAGTTCAAGAGACCCAGTACTTC.

CDR3: CASSLSGGDSYEQYF. CDR3 nucleotide sequence: TGTGCCAGCAGTCTAAGCGGGGGGGACAGCTACGAGCAGTACTTC. The chain uses TRBV28 and TRBJ2-7; 10 bases agree with TRBD2. Unmatched junction bases numbered 7, after V lost 5 bases and J lost 3 bases. Germline CDR1 MDHEN, CDR2 SYDVKM. This CDR3 region has 15 residues.

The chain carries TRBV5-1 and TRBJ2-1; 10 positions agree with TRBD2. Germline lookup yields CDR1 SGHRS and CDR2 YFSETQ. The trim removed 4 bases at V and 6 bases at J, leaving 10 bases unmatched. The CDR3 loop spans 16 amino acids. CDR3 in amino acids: CASSAFLAGDGNEQFF. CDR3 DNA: TGCGCCAGCAGCGCATTCCTAGCGGGAGACGGCAATGAGCAGTTCTTC.

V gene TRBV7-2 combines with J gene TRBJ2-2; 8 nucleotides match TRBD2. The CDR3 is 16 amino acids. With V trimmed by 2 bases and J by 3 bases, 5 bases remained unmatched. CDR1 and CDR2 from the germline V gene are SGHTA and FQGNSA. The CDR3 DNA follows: TGTGCCAGCAGCTTATCCCGGGGGGGAGACACCGGGGAGCTGTTTTTT. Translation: CASSLSRGGDTGELFF. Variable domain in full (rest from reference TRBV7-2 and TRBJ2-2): GAGVSQSPSNKVTEKGKDVELRCDPISGHTALYWYRQSLGQGLEFLIYFQGNSAPDKSGLPSDRFSAERTGGSVSTLTIQRTQQEDSAVYLCASSLSRGGDTGELFFGEGSRLTVL.

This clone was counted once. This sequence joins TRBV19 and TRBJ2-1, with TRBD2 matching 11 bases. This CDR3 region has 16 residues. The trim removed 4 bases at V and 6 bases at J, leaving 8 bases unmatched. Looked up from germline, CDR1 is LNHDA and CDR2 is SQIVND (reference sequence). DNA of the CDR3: TGTGCCAGTAGTACCTCCGGGACTAGCGGCCTCAATGAGCAGTTCTTC. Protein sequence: CASSTSGTSGLNEQFF.

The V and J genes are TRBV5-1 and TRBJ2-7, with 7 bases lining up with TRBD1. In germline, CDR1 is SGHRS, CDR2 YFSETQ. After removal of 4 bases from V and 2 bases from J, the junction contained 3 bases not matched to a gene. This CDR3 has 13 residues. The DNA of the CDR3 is TGCGCCAGCAGCGCAGGACAGGCCTACGAGCAGTACTTC. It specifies CASSAGQAYEQYF.

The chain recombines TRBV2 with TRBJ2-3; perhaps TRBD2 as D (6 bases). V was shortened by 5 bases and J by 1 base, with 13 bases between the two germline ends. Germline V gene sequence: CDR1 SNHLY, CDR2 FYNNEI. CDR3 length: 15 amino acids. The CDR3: CASSRDFPGTDTQYF. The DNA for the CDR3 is TGTGCCAGCAGTCGGGACTTTCCGGGCACAGATACGCAGTATTTT. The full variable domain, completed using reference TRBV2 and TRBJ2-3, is EPEVTQTPSHQVTQMGQEVILRCVPISNHLYFYWYRQILGQKVEFLVSFYNNEISEKSEIFDDQFSVERPDGSNFTLKIRSTKLEDSAMYFCASSRDFPGTDTQYFGPGTRLTVL.

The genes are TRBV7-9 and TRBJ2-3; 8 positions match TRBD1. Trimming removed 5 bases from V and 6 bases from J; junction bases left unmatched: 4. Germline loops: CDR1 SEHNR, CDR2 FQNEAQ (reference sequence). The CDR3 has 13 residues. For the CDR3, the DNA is TGTGCCAGCAGCGTACAGGGGGTGGATACGCAGTATTTT. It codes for CASSVQGVDTQYF.

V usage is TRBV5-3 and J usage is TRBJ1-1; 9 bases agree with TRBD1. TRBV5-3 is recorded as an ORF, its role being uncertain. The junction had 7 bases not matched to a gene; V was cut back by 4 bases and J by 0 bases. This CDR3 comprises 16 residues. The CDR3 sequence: CARSPDRGPLNTEAFF. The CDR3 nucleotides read TGTGCCAGAAGCCCGGACAGGGGCCCCCTGAACACTGAAGCTTTCTTT.

CDR3 loop: CASRTSGGAGGELFF. The CDR3 coding sequence is TGCGCCAGCAGAACTAGCGGGGGGGCCGGAGGGGAGCTGTTTTTT. This chain uses TRBV10-2 with TRBJ2-2, with 13 bases lining up with TRBD2. Germline assignment: CDR1 WSHSY and CDR2 SAAADI. With V trimmed by 6 bases and J by 8 bases, 6 bases remained unmatched. This CDR3 is built from 15 residues.

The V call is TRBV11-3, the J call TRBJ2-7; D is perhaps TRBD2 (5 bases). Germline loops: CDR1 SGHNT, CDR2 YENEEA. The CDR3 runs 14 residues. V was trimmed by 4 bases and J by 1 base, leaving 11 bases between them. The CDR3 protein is CASSSTPGSYEQYF. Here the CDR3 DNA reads TGTGCCAGCAGCTCGACCCCGGGATCCTACGAGCAGTACTTC. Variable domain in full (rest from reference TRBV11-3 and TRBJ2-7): EAGVVQSPRYKIIEKKQPVAFWCNPISGHNTLYWYLQNLGQGPELLIRYENEEAVDDSQLPKDRFSAERLKGVDSTLKIQPAELGDSAVYLCASSSTPGSYEQYFGPGTRLTVT.

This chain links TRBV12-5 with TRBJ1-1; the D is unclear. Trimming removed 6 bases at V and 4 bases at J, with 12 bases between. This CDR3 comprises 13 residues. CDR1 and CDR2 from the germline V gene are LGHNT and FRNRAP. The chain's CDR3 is CASGPPGSTEAFF. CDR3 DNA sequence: TGTGCTAGTGGCCCACCTGGTAGCACTGAAGCTTTCTTT.

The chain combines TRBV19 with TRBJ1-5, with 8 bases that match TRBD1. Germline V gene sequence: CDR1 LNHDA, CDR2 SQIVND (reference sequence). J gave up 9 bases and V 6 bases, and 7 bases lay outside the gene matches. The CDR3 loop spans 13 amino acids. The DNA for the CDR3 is TGTGCCAGTAGAGGGACAGGCTCCGGGCCCCAGCATTTT. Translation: CASRGTGSGPQHF.

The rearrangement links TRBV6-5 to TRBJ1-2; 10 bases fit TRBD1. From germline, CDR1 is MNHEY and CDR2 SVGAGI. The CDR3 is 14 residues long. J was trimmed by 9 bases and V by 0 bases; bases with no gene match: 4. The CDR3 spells CASSYSTGQGRYTF. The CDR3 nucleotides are TGTGCCAGCAGTTACTCGACGGGACAGGGGCGCTACACCTTC.

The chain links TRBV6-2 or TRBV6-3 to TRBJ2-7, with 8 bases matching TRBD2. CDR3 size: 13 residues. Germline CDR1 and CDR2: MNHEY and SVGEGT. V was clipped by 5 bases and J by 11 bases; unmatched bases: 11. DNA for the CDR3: TGTGCCAGCAGTCGGGGGGGGCCCCGTAAAGAGTACTTC. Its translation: CASSRGGPRKEYF.

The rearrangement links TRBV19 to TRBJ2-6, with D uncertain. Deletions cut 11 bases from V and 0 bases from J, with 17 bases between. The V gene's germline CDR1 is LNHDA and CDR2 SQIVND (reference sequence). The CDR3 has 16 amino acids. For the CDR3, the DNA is TGTGCCTCGGCGGTGGGTTTCTCCTCTGGGGCCAACGTCCTGACTTTC. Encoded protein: CASAVGFSSGANVLTF.